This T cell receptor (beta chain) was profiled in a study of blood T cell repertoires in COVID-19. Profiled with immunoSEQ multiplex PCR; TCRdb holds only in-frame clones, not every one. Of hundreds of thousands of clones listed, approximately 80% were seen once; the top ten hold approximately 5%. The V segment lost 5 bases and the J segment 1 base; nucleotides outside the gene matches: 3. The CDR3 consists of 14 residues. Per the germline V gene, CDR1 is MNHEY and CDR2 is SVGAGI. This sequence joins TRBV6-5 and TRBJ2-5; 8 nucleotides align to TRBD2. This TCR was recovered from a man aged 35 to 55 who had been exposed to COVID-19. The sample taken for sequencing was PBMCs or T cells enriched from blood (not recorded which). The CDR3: CASSSGSSQETQYF. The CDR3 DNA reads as TGTGCCAGCAGTAGCGGGAGTAGCCAAGAGACCCAGTACTTC.